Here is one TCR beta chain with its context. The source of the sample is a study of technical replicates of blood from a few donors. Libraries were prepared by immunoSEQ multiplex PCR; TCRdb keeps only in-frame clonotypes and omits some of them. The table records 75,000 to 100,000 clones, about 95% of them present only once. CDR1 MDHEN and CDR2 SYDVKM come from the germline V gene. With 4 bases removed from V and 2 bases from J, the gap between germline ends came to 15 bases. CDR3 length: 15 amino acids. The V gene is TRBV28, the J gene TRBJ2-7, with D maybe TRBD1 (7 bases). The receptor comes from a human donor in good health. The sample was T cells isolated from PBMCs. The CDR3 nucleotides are TGTGCCAGCAGTTCCGACAGGGCGGGGACCTACGAGCAGTACTTC. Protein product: CASSSDRAGTYEQYF.